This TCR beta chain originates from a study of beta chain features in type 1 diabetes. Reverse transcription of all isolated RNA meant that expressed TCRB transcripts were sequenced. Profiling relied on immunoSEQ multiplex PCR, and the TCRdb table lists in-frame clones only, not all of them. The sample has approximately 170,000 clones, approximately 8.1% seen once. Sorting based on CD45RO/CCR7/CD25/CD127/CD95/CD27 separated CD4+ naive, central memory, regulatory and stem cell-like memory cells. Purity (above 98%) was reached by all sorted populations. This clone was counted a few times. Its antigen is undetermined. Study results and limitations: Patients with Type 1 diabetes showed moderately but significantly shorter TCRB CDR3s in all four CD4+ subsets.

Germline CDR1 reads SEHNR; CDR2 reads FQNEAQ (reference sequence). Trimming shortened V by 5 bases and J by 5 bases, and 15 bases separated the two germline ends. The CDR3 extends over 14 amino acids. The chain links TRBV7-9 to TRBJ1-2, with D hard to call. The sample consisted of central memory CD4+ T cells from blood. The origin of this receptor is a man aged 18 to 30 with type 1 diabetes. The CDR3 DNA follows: TGTGCCAGCAGCCCCTCAACCGCCGGTTATGGCTACACCTTC. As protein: CASSPSTAGYGYTF.